The 17 T cell receptor beta chains below come from one sample, sequenced in a study of cytomegalovirus exposure and HLA in healthy donors (dated by TCRdb to the late 2010s). Library preparation employed the immunoSEQ multiplex PCR assay. A mixture of 60 forward primers for TCR Vbeta segments and 13 reverse primers for TCR Jbeta segments was used in the multiplex PCR. TCRdb carries this immuneACCESS record with in-frame sequences only. Its versions omit some clonotypes, under half of them owing to an unresolved V gene in the studies checked, with the rest unexplained. A total of roughly 120,000 clones appear in this sample, approximately 68% of them only once. Of the sample, 1.6% is held by the ten largest clones. Specimen: PBMCs. Every receptor here comes from a man aged 25 to 40 in good health and CMV-seropositive.

This clone was seen only a few times. The J gene is TRBJ2-7, the V gene TRBV27; 9 bases align to TRBD1. There are 15 residues in the CDR3. Germline trimming cut 2 bases from V and 3 bases from J; bases unmatched to any gene: 5. Germline V gene sequence: CDR1 MNHEY, CDR2 SMNVEV (reference sequence). CDR3 sequence (DNA): TGTGCCAGCAGTTTAAAGGGACAGGGTTTCTACGAGCAGTACTTC. Protein product: CASSLKGQGFYEQYF.

The V call is TRBV6-1, the J call TRBJ2-1, with 8 positions matching TRBD1. This CDR3 is 14 amino acids long. The trim removed 6 bases at V and 4 bases at J, leaving 5 bases unmatched. In germline, CDR1 is MNHNS, CDR2 SASEGT. CDR3 bases: TGTGCCAGCAGGGGGACAGGTGAATACAATGAGCAGTTCTTC. It codes for CASRGTGEYNEQFF.

The V gene is TRBV5-4, the J gene TRBJ1-2; D possibly corresponds to TRBD1 (6 bases). The germline gives CDR1 SGHNT, CDR2 YYREEE (reference sequence). CDR3 size: 14 residues. The ends were cut back, 6 bases at V and 1 base at J, with 13 bases in the middle. CDR3 in amino acids: CASTMDSLNYGYTF. In DNA, the CDR3 is TGTGCCAGCACGATGGACAGCCTTAACTATGGCTACACCTTC.

This clone was seen a single time. The chain has TRBV18 and TRBJ1-4; D is ambiguous. The germline V and J ends were trimmed by 2 bases and 4 bases, with 11 bases remaining between them. Germline V lookup: CDR1 KGHSH, CDR2 LQKENI. This CDR3 comprises 15 residues. CDR3 DNA sequence: TGTGCCAGCTCACCAACGAGCACTAGTAATGAAAAACTGTTTTTT. It codes for CASSPTSTSNEKLFF.

J is TRBJ2-3 and V is TRBV14, with D perhaps TRBD2 (6 bases). The CDR3 covers 13 residues. Trimming stripped 9 bases from V and 2 bases from J, with 12 bases between. CDR1 and CDR2 (germline): SGHDN, FVKESK. The DNA of the CDR3 is TGTGCCAGTCAGACTAGACTCACAGATACGCAGTATTTT. Protein: CASQTRLTDTQYF.

The DNA of the CDR3 is TGTGCCAGCAGTGAAGGGGTTTGGGCGATTTATAGCAATCAGCCCCAGCATTTT. This sequence encodes CASSEGVWAIYSNQPQHF. The chain has TRBV6-1 and TRBJ1-5; D remains unclear. CDR1 is MNHNS and CDR2 is SASEGT in the germline V gene. V lost 1 base to trimming and J lost 0 bases, with 16 bases between them. CDR3 length: 18 amino acids.

The chain employs TRBV6-6 and TRBJ2-7; 8 nucleotides agree with TRBD2. This CDR3 has 16 amino acids. The trim removed 6 bases at V and 2 bases at J, leaving 12 bases unmatched. CDR1 MNHNY and CDR2 SVGAGI come from the germline V gene (reference sequence). In DNA, the CDR3 is TGTGCCAGCAGCCCCGGACTAGCCCGAGGGCCCTACGAGCAGTACTTC. This codes for CASSPGLARGPYEQYF.

The chain joins TRBV9 to TRBJ2-1, with D possibly TRBD1 on 7 matching bases. There are 14 residues in the CDR3. Germline values: CDR1 SGDLS, CDR2 YYNGEE. Between the trimmed V and J ends, which lost 3 bases and 3 bases, there was a span of 10 bases. CDR3 DNA: TGTGCCAGCAGCGCGCGGGACAGCTACAATGAGCAGTTCTTC. Translation gives CASSARDSYNEQFF.

Comment on this clone: At the DNA level, this CDR3 is encoded by other sequences in the same sample as well. This sequence joins TRBV6-6 and TRBJ2-5, with 7 bases that match TRBD2. Germline V lookup: CDR1 MNHNY, CDR2 SVGAGI (reference sequence). Losses at the gene ends were 0 bases for V and 7 bases for J; bases not matched to a gene: 2. CDR3 length: 13 amino acids. CDR3 coding DNA: TGTGCCAGCAGTTACTCGCGCGGGGGGACCCAGTACTTC. As protein: CASSYSRGGTQYF.

The chain combines TRBV27 with TRBJ2-1; the match to TRBD2 covers 7 bases. CDR3 size: 13 residues. The germline V gene has CDR1 MNHEY and CDR2 SMNVEV (reference sequence). V lost 8 bases and J lost 14; bases outside the gene matches: 15. The CDR3 is CASLDQYLLAKFF. For the CDR3, the DNA is TGTGCCAGCTTAGACCAATACTTACTAGCGAAGTTCTTC.

V usage is TRBV5-1 and J usage is TRBJ2-1; 8 positions agree with TRBD2. J lost 9 bases, V lost 4 bases, and 15 bases had no gene match. Germline loops: CDR1 SGHRS, CDR2 YFSETQ. The CDR3 totals 16 residues. CDR3 amino acids: CASSDGLAGSPAEQFF. In nucleotides, the CDR3 is TGCGCCAGCAGCGATGGACTAGCCGGGAGTCCAGCTGAGCAGTTCTTC.

The chain carries TRBV28 and TRBJ1-3; D is undetermined. The V and J ends lost 3 bases and 4 bases respectively, with 13 bases between them. The V gene's germline CDR1 is MDHEN and CDR2 SYDVKM. This CDR3 contains 15 residues. The CDR3 here is CASSLFTRYGNTIYF. Here the CDR3 DNA reads TGTGCCAGCAGTTTGTTTACGAGGTACGGAAACACCATATATTTT. Full variable domain (remainder filled in from reference TRBV28 and TRBJ1-3): DVKVTQSSRYLVKRTGEKVFLECVQDMDHENMFWYRQDPGLGLRLIYFSYDVKMKEKGDIPEGYSVSREKKERFSLILESASTNQTSMYLCASSLFTRYGNTIYFGEGSWLTVV.

This clone has a handful of counts. The rearrangement joins TRBV7-9 to TRBJ2-1, with 11 bases lining up with TRBD2. This CDR3 has 15 amino acids. The V segment lost 5 bases and the J segment 5 bases; nucleotides outside the gene matches: 5. Germline CDR1 and CDR2: SEHNR and FQNEAQ (reference sequence). The CDR3 reads CASSLGTSGHNEQFF. In DNA form, the CDR3 reads TGTGCCAGCAGCCTTGGGACTAGCGGACACAATGAGCAGTTCTTC.

J is TRBJ1-1 and V is TRBV5-1, with 11 bases aligning to TRBD1. Trimming took 0 bases from V and 4 from J; bases not matched to a gene: 11. There are 18 residues in the CDR3. Germline CDR1 SGHRS, CDR2 YFSETQ. The CDR3 DNA reads as TGCGCCAGCAGCTTGGAACCGGGACAGGGGGTTGGTGGCACTGAAGCTTTCTTT. Its protein is CASSLEPGQGVGGTEAFF.

The chain combines TRBV5-1 with TRBJ2-4; D possibly corresponds to TRBD1 (7 bases). This CDR3 contains 13 residues. The V end lost 6 bases, the J end lost 8 bases, and 15 bases lay between the germline ends. The germline gives CDR1 SGHRS, CDR2 YFSETQ. CDR3 DNA: TGCGCCAGCAACTCAGGGGGGACGGACATTCAGTACTTC. Translated: CASNSGGTDIQYF.

The table lists this clone with a few counts. Its ends do not fully match the called genes, so a read error is possible. The chain employs TRBV7-7 and TRBJ2-5; D unresolved. The germline CDR1 and CDR2 sequences are SSHAT and FNYEAQ (reference sequence). The CDR3 loop spans 14 amino acids. CDR3 region: CASSLDGAQETQYF. The CDR3 DNA follows: TGTGCTAGCAGCTTAGACGGAGCCCAAGAGACCCAGTACTTC.

The genes are TRBV5-1 and TRBJ2-1, with D perhaps matching TRBD2 (6 bases). This CDR3 has 15 amino acids. CDR1 is SGHRS, CDR2 YFSETQ, per germline. Trimming shortened V by 0 bases and J by 0 bases, and 7 bases separated the two germline ends. CDR3 nucleotides: TGCGCCAGCAGCTTGGGACTAGGCTCCTACAATGAGCAGTTCTTC. It specifies CASSLGLGSYNEQFF.